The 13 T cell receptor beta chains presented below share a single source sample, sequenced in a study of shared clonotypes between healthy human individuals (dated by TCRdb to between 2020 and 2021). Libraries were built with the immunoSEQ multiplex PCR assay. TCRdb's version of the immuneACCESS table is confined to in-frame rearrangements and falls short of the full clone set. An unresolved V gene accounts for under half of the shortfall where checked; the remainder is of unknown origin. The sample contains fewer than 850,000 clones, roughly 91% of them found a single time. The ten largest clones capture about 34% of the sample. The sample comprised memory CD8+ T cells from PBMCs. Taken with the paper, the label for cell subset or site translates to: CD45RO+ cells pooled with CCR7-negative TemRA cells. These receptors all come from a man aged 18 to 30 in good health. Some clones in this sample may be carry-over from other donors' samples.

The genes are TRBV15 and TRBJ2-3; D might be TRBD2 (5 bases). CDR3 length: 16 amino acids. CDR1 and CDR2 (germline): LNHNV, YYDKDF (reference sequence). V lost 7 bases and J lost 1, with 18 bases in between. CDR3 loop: CATTMGWGAGTDTQYF. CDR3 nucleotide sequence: TGTGCCACCACCATGGGGTGGGGAGCCGGCACAGATACGCAGTATTTT.

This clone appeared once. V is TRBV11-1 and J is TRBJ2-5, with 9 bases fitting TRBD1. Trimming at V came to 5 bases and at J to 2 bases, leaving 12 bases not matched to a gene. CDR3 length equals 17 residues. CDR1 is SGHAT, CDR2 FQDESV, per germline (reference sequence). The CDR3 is CASSITPGTGRQETQYF. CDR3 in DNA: TGTGCCAGCAGCATAACCCCGGGGACAGGGCGTCAAGAGACCCAGTACTTC.

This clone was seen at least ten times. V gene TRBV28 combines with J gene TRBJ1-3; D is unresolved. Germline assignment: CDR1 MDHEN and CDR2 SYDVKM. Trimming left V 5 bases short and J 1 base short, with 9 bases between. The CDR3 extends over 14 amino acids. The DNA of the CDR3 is TGTGCCAGCAGTAGCAGTCCGTCTGGAAACACCATATATTTT. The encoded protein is CASSSSPSGNTIYF. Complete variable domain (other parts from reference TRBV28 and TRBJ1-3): DVKVTQSSRYLVKRTGEKVFLECVQDMDHENMFWYRQDPGLGLRLIYFSYDVKMKEKGDIPEGYSVSREKKERFSLILESASTNQTSMYLCASSSSPSGNTIYFGEGSWLTVV.

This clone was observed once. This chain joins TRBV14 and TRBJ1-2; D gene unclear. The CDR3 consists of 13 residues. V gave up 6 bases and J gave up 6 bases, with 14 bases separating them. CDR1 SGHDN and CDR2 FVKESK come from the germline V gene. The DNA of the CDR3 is TGTGCCAGCAGTCCTGTCCTAGCGGATGGCTACACCTTC. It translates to CASSPVLADGYTF.

The CDR3 region has the DNA TGTGCCAGCCGTAGCGCAGGGTCCTACGAGCAGTACTTC. Translating it yields CASRSAGSYEQYF. The rearrangement links TRBV27 to TRBJ2-7; D is possibly TRBD1 or TRBD2 (5 bases each). The germline V and J ends were trimmed by 8 bases and 1 base, with 12 bases remaining between them. The V gene's germline CDR1 is MNHEY and CDR2 SMNVEV (reference sequence). The CDR3 length is 13 residues.

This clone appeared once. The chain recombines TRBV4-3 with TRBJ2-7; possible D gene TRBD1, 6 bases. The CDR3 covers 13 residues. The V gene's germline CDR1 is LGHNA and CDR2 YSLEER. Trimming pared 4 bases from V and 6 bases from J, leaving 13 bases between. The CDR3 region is CASSLGIGGEQYF. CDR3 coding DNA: TGCGCCAGCAGCCTGGGGATAGGGGGCGAGCAGTACTTC.

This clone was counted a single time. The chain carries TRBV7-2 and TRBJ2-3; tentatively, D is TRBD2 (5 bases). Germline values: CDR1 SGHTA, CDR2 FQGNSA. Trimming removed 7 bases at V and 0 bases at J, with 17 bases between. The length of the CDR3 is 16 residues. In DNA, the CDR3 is TGTGCCAGCATCCAGTATCCGGGAACTAGCACAGATACGCAGTATTTT. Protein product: CASIQYPGTSTDTQYF.

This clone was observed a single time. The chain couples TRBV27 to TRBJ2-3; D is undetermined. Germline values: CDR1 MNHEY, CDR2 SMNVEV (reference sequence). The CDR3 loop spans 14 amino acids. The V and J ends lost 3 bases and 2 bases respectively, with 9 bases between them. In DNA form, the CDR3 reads TGTGCCAGCAGTTTGTTCCCTAACACAGATACGCAGTATTTT. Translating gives CASSLFPNTDTQYF.

The CDR3 protein is CASGGVIIGYTF. DNA for the CDR3: TGTGCCAGCGGCGGCGTCATTATTGGCTACACCTTC. This rearrangement joins TRBV6-6 to TRBJ1-2; D not certain. CDR1 and CDR2 (germline): MNHNY, SVGAGI (reference sequence). The CDR3 has 12 amino acids. V was trimmed by 8 bases and J by 7 bases, leaving 14 bases between them.

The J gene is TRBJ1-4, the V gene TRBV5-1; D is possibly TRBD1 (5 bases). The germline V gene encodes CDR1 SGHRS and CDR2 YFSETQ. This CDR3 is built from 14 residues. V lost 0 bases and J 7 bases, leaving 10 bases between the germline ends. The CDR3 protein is CASSLGGSSEKLFF. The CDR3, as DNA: TGCGCCAGCAGCTTGGGGGGGTCTAGTGAAAAACTGTTTTTT. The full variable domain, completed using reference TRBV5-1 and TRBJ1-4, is KAGVTQTPRYLIKTRGQQVTLSCSPISGHRSVSWYQQTPGQGLQFLFEYFSETQRNKGNFPGRFSGRQFSNSRSEMNVSTLELGDSALYLCASSLGGSSEKLFFGSGTQLSVL.

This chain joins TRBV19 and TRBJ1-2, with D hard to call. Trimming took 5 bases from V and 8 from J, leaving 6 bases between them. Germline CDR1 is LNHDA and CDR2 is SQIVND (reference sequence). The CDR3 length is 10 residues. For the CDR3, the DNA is TGTGCCAGTAGTCGGCACGGCTACACCTTC. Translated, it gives CASSRHGYTF.

The CDR3 bases are TGTGCCATCAGTGAGGCTGGGGGGACAATTTTAGCGGGAGACCCGGCAGATACGCAGTATTTT. This gives the protein CAISEAGGTILAGDPADTQYF. This chain joins TRBV10-3 and TRBJ2-3, with 9 nucleotides matching TRBD2. V was clipped by 2 bases and J by 4 bases; unmatched bases: 22. From germline, CDR1 is ENHRY and CDR2 SYGVKD. The CDR3 is made up of 21 amino acids.

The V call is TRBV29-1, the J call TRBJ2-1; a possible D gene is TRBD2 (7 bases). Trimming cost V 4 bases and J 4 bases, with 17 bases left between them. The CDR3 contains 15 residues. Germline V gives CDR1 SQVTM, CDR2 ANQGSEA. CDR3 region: CSVGVTGGLYNEQFF. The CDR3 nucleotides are TGCAGCGTTGGCGTGACGGGGGGCCTTTACAATGAGCAGTTCTTC.